This TCR beta chain was observed in a study of response to subunit inactivated influenza vaccine. Points from the study as a whole: Few additional T cells are recruited per seasonal influenza vaccination, authors suggested.

This clonotype was detected a few times. Its antigen is unknown. MiXCR, run by TCRdb on the RT-PCR reads, gives a single entry per CDR3 protein. The sample consists of 600,000 to 850,000 distinct CDR3 sequences, about 15% of them appearing once. The CDR3 is 17 amino acids. V was trimmed by 4 bases and J by 1 base, leaving 16 bases between them. Germline values: CDR1 KGHSH, CDR2 LQKENI. This TCR was recovered from a man aged 45-60 years who received an inactivated influenza vaccine. Sequenced here: PBMCs from blood, sampled roughly 2 weeks before vaccination. The rearrangement joins TRBV18 to TRBJ2-2; no definite D call. The CDR3 loop is CASSLALLAQNTGELFF. In DNA form, the CDR3 reads TGTGCCAGCTCACTTGCGCTGTTGGCACAGAACACCGGGGAGCTGTTTTTT.